A selection of T cell receptor beta chains follows, all from one sample in a study of blood T cell repertoires in COVID-19. Data came from immunoSEQ multiplex PCR; TCRdb stores just in-frame clones and leaves some out. Seen here are under 75,000 clones, around 90% observed once, and the top ten hold about 2.1%. The specimen was peripheral blood. Receptors originate from a human donor in a cohort sampled during active COVID-19. CDR3s include the opening cysteine and the closing phenylalanine or tryptophan. Fields, in order: clone size, D gene, J gene, V gene, CDR3 protein, CDR3 DNA. D genes are given only for firm matches. Expanded clones are given a class, and other clones once, few, many or no size at all.

>.|.|TRBJ1-6|TRBV27
CASSMSSNSPLHF
TGTGCCAGCAGTATGTCCTCTAATTCACCCCTCCACTTT
>.|.|TRBJ1-3|TRBV27
CASSVRKPTFSGNTIYF
TGTGCCAGCAGTGTAAGAAAGCCCACCTTCTCTGGAAACACCATATATTTT
>.|TRBD2|TRBJ2-1|TRBV11-2
CASSYHGGRARNEQFF
TGTGCCAGCAGCTACCACGGCGGGAGGGCGCGGAATGAGCAGTTCTTC
>.|.|TRBJ1-2|TRBV6-5
CASSLTANYGYTF
TGTGCCAGCAGTCTTACAGCTAACTATGGCTACACCTTC
>.|TRBD1|TRBJ1-2|TRBV6-8
CASSSGTGPRWGYTF
TGTGCCAGCAGCTCCGGGACAGGGCCCCGGTGGGGCTACACCTTC
>.|.|TRBJ2-5|TRBV28
CASRTSGKYQETQYF
TGTGCCAGCAGAACCAGCGGCAAGTACCAAGAGACCCAGTACTTC
>.|TRBD1|TRBJ1-1|TRBV7-6
CASSPGQGAVVVTEAFF
TGTGCCAGCAGCCCGGGACAGGGGGCGGTGGTTGTCACTGAAGCTTTCTTT
>.|TRBD2|TRBJ2-7|TRBV7-9
CASSETSGNPYEQYF
TGTGCCAGCAGCGAGACTAGCGGAAACCCCTACGAGCAGTACTTC
>once|TRBD2|TRBJ2-7|TRBV28
CASSLELAGDIYF
TGTGCCAGCAGTTTAGAGCTAGCGGGGGACATTTACTTC
>.|TRBD1|TRBJ2-7|TRBV18
CASSLGQGTYEQYF
TGTGCCAGCTCCCTGGGACAGGGGACCTACGAGCAGTACTTC